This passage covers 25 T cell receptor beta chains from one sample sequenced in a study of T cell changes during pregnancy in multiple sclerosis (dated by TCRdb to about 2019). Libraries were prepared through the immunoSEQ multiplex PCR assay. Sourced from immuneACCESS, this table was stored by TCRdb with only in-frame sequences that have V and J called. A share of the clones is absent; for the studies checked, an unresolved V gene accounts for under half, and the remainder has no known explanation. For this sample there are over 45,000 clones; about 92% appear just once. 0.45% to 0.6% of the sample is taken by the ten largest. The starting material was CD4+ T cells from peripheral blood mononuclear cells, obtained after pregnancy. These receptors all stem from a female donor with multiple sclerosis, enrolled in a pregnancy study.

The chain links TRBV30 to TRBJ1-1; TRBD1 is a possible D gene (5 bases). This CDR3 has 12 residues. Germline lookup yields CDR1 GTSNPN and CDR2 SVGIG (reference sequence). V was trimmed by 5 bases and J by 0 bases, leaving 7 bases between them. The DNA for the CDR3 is TGTGCCTGGGGGGGGGTGAACACTGAAGCTTTCTTT. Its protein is CAWGGVNTEAFF.

The CDR3 bases are TGTGCCAGCAGTGAAGGACAGGAGTATCAGCCCCAGCATTTT. It encodes CASSEGQEYQPQHF. This chain joins TRBV6-1 and TRBJ1-5, with a weak D call TRBD1 (6 bases). Germline CDR1 and CDR2: MNHNS and SASEGT. This CDR3 contains 14 residues. V was pared by 1 base and J by 5 bases, with 9 bases between.

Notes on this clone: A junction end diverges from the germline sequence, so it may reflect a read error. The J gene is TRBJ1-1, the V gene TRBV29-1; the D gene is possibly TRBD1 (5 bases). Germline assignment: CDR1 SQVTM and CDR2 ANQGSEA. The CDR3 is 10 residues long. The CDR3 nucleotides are TGCAGCGTTGGATCGGCCGCAGGGCTCTTT. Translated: CSVGSAAGLF.

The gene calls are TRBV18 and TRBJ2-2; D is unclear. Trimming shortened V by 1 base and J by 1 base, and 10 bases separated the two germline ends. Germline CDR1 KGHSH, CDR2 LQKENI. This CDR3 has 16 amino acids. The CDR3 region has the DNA TGTGCCAGCTCACCACTTTGGGCAGGGAACACCGGGGAGCTGTTTTTT. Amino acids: CASSPLWAGNTGELFF.

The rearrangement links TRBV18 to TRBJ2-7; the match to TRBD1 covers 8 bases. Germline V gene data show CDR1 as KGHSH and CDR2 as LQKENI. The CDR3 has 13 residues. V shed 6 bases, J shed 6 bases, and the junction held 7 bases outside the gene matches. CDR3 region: CASSTQGASEQYF. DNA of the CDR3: TGTGCCAGCTCTACCCAGGGGGCGAGCGAGCAGTACTTC.

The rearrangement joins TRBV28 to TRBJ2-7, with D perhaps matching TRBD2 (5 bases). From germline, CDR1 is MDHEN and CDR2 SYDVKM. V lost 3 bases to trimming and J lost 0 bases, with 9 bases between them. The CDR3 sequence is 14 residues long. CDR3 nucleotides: TGTGCCAGCAGTTTGACGGGAAGCTCCTACGAGCAGTACTTC. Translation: CASSLTGSSYEQYF.

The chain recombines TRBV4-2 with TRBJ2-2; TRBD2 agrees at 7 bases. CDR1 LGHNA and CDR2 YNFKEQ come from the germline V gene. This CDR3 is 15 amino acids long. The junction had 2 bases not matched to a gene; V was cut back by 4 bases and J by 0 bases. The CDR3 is CASSPLAANTGELFF. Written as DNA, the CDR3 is TGTGCCAGCAGCCCCCTAGCGGCGAACACCGGGGAGCTGTTTTTT.

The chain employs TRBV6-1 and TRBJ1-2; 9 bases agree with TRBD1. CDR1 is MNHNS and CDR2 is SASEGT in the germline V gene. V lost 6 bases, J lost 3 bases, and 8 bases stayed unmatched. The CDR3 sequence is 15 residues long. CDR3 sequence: CASRKDRGLDYGYTF. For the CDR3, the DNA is TGTGCCAGCAGAAAGGACAGGGGACTTGACTATGGCTACACCTTC.

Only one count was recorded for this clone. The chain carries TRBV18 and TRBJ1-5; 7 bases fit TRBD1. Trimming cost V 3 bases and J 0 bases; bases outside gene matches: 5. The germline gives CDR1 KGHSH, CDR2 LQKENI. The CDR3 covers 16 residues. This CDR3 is CASSPGQSHSNQPQHF. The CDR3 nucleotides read TGTGCCAGCTCACCGGGACAGTCTCATAGCAATCAGCCCCAGCATTTT.

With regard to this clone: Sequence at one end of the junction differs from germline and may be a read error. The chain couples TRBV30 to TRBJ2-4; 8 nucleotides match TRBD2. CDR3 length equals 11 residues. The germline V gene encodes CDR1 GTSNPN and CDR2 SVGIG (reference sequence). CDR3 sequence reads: CAWSGSGSPNF. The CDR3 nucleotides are TGTGCCTGGAGTGGGAGCGGGAGTCCCAACTTC.

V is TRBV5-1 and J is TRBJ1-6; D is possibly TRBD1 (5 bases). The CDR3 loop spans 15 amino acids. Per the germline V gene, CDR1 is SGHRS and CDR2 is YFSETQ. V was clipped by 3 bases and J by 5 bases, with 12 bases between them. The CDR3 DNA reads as TGCGCCAGCAGCTCCGGACGGGGGAATAATTCACCCCTCCACTTT. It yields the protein CASSSGRGNNSPLHF.

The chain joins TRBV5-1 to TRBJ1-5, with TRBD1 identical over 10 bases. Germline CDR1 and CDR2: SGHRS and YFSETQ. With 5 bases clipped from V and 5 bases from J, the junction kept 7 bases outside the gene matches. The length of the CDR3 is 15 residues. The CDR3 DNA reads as TGCGCCAGCAGAACCGGGACAGGGGAGTATCAGCCCCAGCATTTT. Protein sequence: CASRTGTGEYQPQHF.

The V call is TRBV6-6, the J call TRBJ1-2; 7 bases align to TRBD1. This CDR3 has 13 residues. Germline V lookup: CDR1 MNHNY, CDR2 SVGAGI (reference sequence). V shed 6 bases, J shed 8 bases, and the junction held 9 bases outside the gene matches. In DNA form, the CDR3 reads TGTGCCAGCAGCCGGACAGGAGAGACGGGCTACACCTTC. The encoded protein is CASSRTGETGYTF.

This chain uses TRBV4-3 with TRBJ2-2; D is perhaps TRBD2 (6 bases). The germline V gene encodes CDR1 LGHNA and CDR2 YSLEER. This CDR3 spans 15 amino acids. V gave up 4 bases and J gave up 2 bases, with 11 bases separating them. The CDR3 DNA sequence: TGCGCCAGCAGCCCGGGACTCCCTAACACCGGGGAGCTGTTTTTT. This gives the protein CASSPGLPNTGELFF.

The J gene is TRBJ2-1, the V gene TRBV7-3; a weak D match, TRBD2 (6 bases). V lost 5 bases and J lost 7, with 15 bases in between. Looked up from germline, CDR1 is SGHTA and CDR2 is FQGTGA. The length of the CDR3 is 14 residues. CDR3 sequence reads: CASSPPGLQNEQFF. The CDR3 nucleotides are TGTGCCAGCAGCCCGCCGGGACTCCAAAATGAGCAGTTCTTC.

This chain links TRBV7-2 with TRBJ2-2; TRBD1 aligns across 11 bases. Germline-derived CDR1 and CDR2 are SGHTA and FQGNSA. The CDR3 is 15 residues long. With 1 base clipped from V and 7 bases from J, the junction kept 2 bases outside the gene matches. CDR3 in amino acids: CASSLGTGGIGELFF. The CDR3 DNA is TGTGCCAGCAGCTTAGGGACAGGGGGCATCGGGGAGCTGTTTTTT.

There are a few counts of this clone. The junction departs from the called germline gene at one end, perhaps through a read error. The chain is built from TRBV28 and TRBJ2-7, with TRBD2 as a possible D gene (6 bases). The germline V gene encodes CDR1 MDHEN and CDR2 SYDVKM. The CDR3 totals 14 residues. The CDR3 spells CASTLSGSTYEQYF. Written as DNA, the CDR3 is TGTGCCAGCACTTTAAGCGGGTCGACCTACGAGCAGTACTTC.

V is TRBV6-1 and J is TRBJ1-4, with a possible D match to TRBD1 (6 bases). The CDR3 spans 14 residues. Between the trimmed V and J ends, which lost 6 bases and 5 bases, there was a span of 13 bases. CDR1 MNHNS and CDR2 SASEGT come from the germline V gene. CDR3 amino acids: CASRRRGANEKLFF. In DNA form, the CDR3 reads TGTGCCAGCAGACGACGGGGGGCCAATGAAAAACTGTTTTTT.

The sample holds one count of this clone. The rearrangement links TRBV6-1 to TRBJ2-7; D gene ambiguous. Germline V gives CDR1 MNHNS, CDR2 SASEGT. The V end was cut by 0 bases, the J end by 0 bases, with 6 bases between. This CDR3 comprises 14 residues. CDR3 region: CASSEATYSYEQYF. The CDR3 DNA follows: TGTGCCAGCAGTGAAGCGACATACTCCTACGAGCAGTACTTC.

The CDR3 DNA sequence: TGTGCCAGCAGGCCGGACAGGGGGCGCAGGGCCAATCAGCCCCAGCATTTT. Its translation is CASRPDRGRRANQPQHF. The chain employs TRBV27 and TRBJ1-5, with 11 bases fitting TRBD1. The germline gives CDR1 MNHEY, CDR2 SMNVEV (reference sequence). The CDR3 runs to 17 residues. The ends lost 6 bases at V and 3 bases at J; junction bases unmatched: 10.

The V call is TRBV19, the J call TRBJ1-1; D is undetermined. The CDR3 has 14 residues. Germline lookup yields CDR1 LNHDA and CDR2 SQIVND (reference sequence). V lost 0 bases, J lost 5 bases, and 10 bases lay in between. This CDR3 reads CASSIDPTGTEAFF. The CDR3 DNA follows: TGTGCCAGTAGTATAGATCCGACGGGGACTGAAGCTTTCTTT.

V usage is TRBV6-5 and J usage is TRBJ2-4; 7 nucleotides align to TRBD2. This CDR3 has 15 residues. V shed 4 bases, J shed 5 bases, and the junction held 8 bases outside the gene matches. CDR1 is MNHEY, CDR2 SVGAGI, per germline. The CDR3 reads CASSSSGTLENIQYF. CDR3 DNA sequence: TGTGCCAGCAGTTCCAGCGGGACGCTCGAAAACATTCAGTACTTC.

This CDR3 reads CASSPASGLAGSSTDTQYF. In DNA, the CDR3 is TGTGCCAGCAGCCCCGCATCGGGACTAGCGGGTTCTAGCACAGATACGCAGTATTTT. The chain combines TRBV4-2 with TRBJ2-3; 12 bases fit TRBD2. After removal of 4 bases from V and 0 bases from J, the junction contained 11 bases not matched to a gene. Per germline, CDR1 LGHNA and CDR2 YNFKEQ. The CDR3 has 19 residues.

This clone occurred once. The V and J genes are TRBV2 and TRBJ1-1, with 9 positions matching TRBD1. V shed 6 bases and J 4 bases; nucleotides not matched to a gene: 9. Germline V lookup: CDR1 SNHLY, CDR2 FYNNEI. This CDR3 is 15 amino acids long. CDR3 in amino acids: CASRLEQGAGTEAFF. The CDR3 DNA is TGTGCCAGCAGGCTCGAACAGGGGGCAGGCACTGAAGCTTTCTTT.

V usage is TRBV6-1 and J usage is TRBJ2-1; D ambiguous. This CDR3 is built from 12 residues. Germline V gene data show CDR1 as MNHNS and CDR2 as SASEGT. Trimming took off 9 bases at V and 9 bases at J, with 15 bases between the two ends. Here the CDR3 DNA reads TGTGCCAGTAATGTAGCTAACGCTGAGCAGTTCTTC. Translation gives CASNVANAEQFF.